This T cell receptor beta chain was captured in a study of human T cells and chemical hapten exposure. Across the whole study: Throughout a study of 20 to 30 weeks, patients underwent weekly scalp administration of diphenylcyclopropenone doses. Enrolled patients were predominantly female and had alopecia areata, totalis or universalis.

This clonotype occurred a few times. Trimming took off 2 bases at V and 8 bases at J, with 10 bases between the two ends. This CDR3 has 13 residues. Per germline, CDR1 SGHKS and CDR2 YYEKEE (reference sequence). TCRdb analysed the RACE reads with MiXCR anew, one entry per CDR3 protein. The sample lists approximately 260,000 distinct CDR3 sequences, approximately 8% seen once, with more than 1% in the top ten. Described time point: pre-sensitization, week 0. Treatment specified: therapeutic diphenylcyclopropenone sensitization with weekly scalp DPC. Specimen: whole blood, collected in connection with sensitization to the hapten diphenylcyclopropenone (DPC). The chain links TRBV5-5 to TRBJ1-4, with D unclear. The TCR was taken from a young man with alopecia areata. Some clones in this sample may be carry-over from other donors' samples. The CDR3: CASSFAGGEKLFF. The DNA for the CDR3 is TGTGCCAGCAGCTTCGCGGGTGGCGAAAAACTGTTTTTT.